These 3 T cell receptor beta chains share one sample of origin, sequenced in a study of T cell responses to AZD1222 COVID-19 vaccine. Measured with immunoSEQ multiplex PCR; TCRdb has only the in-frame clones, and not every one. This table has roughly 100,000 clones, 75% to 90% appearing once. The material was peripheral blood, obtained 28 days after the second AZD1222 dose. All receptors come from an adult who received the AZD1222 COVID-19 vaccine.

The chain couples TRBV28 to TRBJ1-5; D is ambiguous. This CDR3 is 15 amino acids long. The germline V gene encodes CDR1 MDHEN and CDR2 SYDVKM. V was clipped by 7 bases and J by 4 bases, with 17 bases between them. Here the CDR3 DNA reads TGTGCCAGCAACCCCCCGTTGGGGTTTAATCAGCCCCAGCATTTT. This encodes CASNPPLGFNQPQHF. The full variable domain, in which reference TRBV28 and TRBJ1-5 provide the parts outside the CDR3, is DVKVTQSSRYLVKRTGEKVFLECVQDMDHENMFWYRQDPGLGLRLIYFSYDVKMKEKGDIPEGYSVSREKKERFSLILESASTNQTSMYLCASNPPLGFNQPQHFGDGTRLSIL.

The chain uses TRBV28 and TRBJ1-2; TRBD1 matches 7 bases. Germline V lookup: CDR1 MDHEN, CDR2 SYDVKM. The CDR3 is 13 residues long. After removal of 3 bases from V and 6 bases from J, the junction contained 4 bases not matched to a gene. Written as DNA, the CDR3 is TGTGCCAGCAGTTTGACAGGGCGAGATGGCTACACCTTC. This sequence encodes CASSLTGRDGYTF.

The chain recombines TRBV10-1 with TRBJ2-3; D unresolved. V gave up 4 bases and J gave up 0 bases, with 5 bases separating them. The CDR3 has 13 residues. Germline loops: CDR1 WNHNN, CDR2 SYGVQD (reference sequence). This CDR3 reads CASSVLSTDTQYF. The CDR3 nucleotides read TGCGCCAGCAGTGTGCTAAGCACAGATACGCAGTATTTT.